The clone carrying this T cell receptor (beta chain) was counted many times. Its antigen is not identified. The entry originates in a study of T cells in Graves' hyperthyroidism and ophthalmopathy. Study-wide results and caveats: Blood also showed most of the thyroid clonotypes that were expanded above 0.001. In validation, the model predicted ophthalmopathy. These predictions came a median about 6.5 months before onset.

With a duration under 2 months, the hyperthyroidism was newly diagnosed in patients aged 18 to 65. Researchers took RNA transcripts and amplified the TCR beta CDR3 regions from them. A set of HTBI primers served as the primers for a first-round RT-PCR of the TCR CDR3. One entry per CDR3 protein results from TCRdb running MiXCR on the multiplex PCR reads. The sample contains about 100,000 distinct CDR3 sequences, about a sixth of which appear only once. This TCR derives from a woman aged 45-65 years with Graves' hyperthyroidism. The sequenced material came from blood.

The CDR3 here is CASSGTVGTDTQYF. As DNA, the CDR3 is TGTGCCAGCAGCGGGACGGTGGGGACAGATACGCAGTATTTT. This chain links TRBV6-1 with TRBJ2-3; D may correspond to TRBD1 or TRBD2 (5 bases each). The V end lost 6 bases, the J end lost 3 bases, and 13 bases lay between the germline ends. Germline CDR1 MNHNS, CDR2 SASEGT. The CDR3 spans 14 residues.